Each of the 11 T cell receptor beta chains below was sequenced from the same sample in a study of control samples from healthy donors and cancer patients. The method was immunoSEQ multiplex PCR; TCRdb's version includes in-frame clones alone and lacks a portion of them. The repertoire has some 90,000 clones, about 88% of them found once; the top ten carry roughly 1.3%. The sequenced sample consisted of blood. All receptors come from a woman in her 50s in good health.

The chain joins TRBV11-2 to TRBJ2-1; 7 nucleotides line up with TRBD2. Trimming removed 5 bases from V and 6 bases from J; junction bases left unmatched: 7. Germline assignment: CDR1 SGHAT and CDR2 FQNNGV. CDR3 length: 14 residues. CDR3: CASSPMTSTNEQFF. CDR3 bases: TGTGCCAGCAGCCCGATGACTAGCACCAATGAGCAGTTCTTC. Looking up the rest from reference TRBV11-2 and TRBJ2-1 gives the full variable domain: EAGVAQSPRYKIIEKRQSVAFWCNPISGHATLYWYQQILGQGPKLLIQFQNNGVVDDSQLPKDRFSAERLKGVDSTLKIQPAKLEDSAVYLCASSPMTSTNEQFFGPGTRLTVL.

The chain links TRBV19 to TRBJ1-2; D not resolved. CDR1 is LNHDA and CDR2 is SQIVND in the germline V gene (reference sequence). CDR3 size: 15 residues. V gave up 6 bases and J gave up 8 bases, with 22 bases separating them. The DNA of the CDR3 is TGTGCCAGTAGGCCCCCTACCGGTGGGCTAGAGGGCTACACCTTC. Encoded protein: CASRPPTGGLEGYTF.

The chain employs TRBV5-1 and TRBJ1-2; D is ambiguous. Trimming shortened V by 0 bases and J by 8 bases, and 14 bases separated the two germline ends. Germline CDR1 is SGHRS and CDR2 is YFSETQ. The CDR3 spans 14 residues. The CDR3 DNA sequence: TGCGCCAGCAGCTTGGACCTCTCCGATAACGGCTACACCTTC. It codes for CASSLDLSDNGYTF.

This clone was seen a single time. The J gene is TRBJ1-3, the V gene TRBV15, with D hard to call. CDR1 and CDR2 (germline): LNHNV, YYDKDF (reference sequence). The CDR3 extends over 15 amino acids. V dropped 1 base and J dropped 0 bases, with 7 bases sitting between them. CDR3 amino acids: CATSRGIGSGNTIYF. In nucleotides, the CDR3 is TGTGCCACCAGCAGAGGCATCGGCTCTGGAAACACCATATATTTT.

This chain connects TRBV4-1 to TRBJ2-3; D ambiguous. Per germline, CDR1 MGHRA and CDR2 YSYEKL. The CDR3 loop spans 14 amino acids. V was pared by 1 base and J by 6 bases, with 11 bases between. CDR3 region: CASSQGNFRDTQYF. The CDR3 DNA is TGCGCCAGCAGCCAAGGAAATTTTCGGGATACGCAGTATTTT.

The V gene is TRBV7-6, the J gene TRBJ1-5; tentatively, D is TRBD1 (5 bases). V was trimmed by 5 bases and J by 4 bases, leaving 12 bases between them. This CDR3 is built from 14 residues. Germline CDR1 is SGHVS and CDR2 is FNYEAQ. CDR3 nucleotide sequence: TGTGCCAGCAGCCTGGGGGGAGGAAATCAGCCCCAGCATTTT. Translating it yields CASSLGGGNQPQHF.

This clone was seen only a few times. The V and J genes are TRBV2 and TRBJ1-6; TRBD1 matches at 8 bases. CDR3 length: 14 residues. Germline CDR1 is SNHLY and CDR2 is FYNNEI. V dropped 4 bases and J dropped 5; count of bases not matched to a gene: 1. CDR3 region: CASSGTGNNSPLHF. CDR3 bases: TGTGCCAGCAGTGGGACAGGGAATAATTCACCCCTCCACTTT.

Only one count was recorded for this clone. The chain couples TRBV27 to TRBJ1-2, with no clear D. Trimming took off 6 bases at V and 0 bases at J, with 14 bases between the two ends. The CDR3 is made up of 15 amino acids. Germline V gene sequence: CDR1 MNHEY, CDR2 SMNVEV (reference sequence). Here the CDR3 reads CASSPQGQTNYGYTF. In DNA form, the CDR3 reads TGTGCCAGCAGCCCCCAAGGGCAGACTAACTATGGCTACACCTTC.

J is TRBJ1-2 and V is TRBV19, with D perhaps TRBD1 (5 bases). Germline lookup yields CDR1 LNHDA and CDR2 SQIVND (reference sequence). V was trimmed by 7 bases and J by 2 bases, leaving 20 bases between them. The CDR3 consists of 16 residues. Here the CDR3 reads CASTRAASGQNYGYTF. CDR3 in DNA: TGTGCCAGTACACGGGCAGCCAGTGGACAAAACTATGGCTACACCTTC.

The rearrangement uses TRBV14 and TRBJ1-1; tentative D call: TRBD1 (6 bases). CDR1 and CDR2 from the germline V gene are SGHDN and FVKESK. This CDR3 has 14 amino acids. V lost 0 bases, J lost 8 bases, and 13 bases lay in between. The CDR3: CASSQEVRGTEAFF. CDR3 bases: TGTGCCAGCAGCCAAGAGGTCAGGGGCACGGAAGCTTTCTTT.

The chain is built from TRBV6-5 and TRBJ1-2; TRBD1 matches at 7 bases. From germline, CDR1 is MNHEY and CDR2 SVGAGI. V was clipped by 6 bases and J by 3 bases; unmatched bases: 10. The CDR3 sequence is 15 residues long. As DNA, the CDR3 is TGTGCCAGCAGACCCGGGACAGCCCGGGACTATGGCTACACCTTC. Translating gives CASRPGTARDYGYTF.